This T cell receptor beta chain is drawn from a study of technical replicates of blood from a handful of donors (dated 2017 in TCRdb). For this clone: No cognate antigen has been identified for it. Base qualities are not recorded, but no much larger clone differs from it by a single base.

The CDR3 runs 15 amino acids, cysteine and phenylalanine included. Only the CDR3 part of the read is kept: 45 bases, read in frame from the first base. CDR1 SGHNT and CDR2 YYREEE were looked up in the germline V gene (reference sequence). The germline V and J ends show losses of 4 bases and 6 bases respectively, and no gene match explains 10 bases of the junction. The method was the immunoSEQ multiplex PCR assay. TCRdb re-hosts the immuneACCESS table, in-frame sequences only. Its copies lack some clones; in the studies checked, an unresolved V gene accounts for under half of them, and the cause for the rest is not known. The sample has tens of thousands of clones on record, 85% to 95% of them singletons. 0.2% to 0.3% of the sample lies in the top ten.

The source material was T cells isolated from PBMCs. Recombination linked TRBV5-4 to TRBJ2-1, and 7 junctional nucleotides match TRBD1. The clonotype was recovered from a human donor in good health. The nucleotide sequence is given as TGTGCCAGCAGCCCTGGACAGGCAGCCATCAATGAGCAGTTCTTC. It is translated as CASSPGQAAINEQFF.